The 23 T cell receptor beta chains given below trace back to one sample, sequenced in a study of cytomegalovirus exposure and HLA in healthy donors. Researchers ran the PCR with 60 Vbeta and 13 Jbeta primers. Assay used: immunoSEQ multiplex PCR; TCRdb lists only in-frame clones, some missing. The top ten hold 1.9% of the sample, which has 110,000 to 150,000 clones, around 80% seen once. Sequenced input: PBMCs. The receptors come from a woman between 40 and 55 years old in good health and CMV-seronegative.

The gene calls are TRBV6-5 and TRBJ1-5, with D unresolved. The CDR3 is 12 residues long. CDR1 MNHEY and CDR2 SVGAGI come from the germline V gene. The V end lost 6 bases, the J end lost 5 bases, and 8 bases lay between the germline ends. The CDR3 coding sequence is TGTGCCAGCAGCTCCAGTTATCAGCCCCAGCATTTT. Amino acids: CASSSSYQPQHF.

The genes are TRBV5-1 and TRBJ1-3; D is undetermined. The CDR3 length is 16 residues. CDR1 is SGHRS, CDR2 YFSETQ, per germline. Trimming removed 0 bases from V and 0 bases from J, with 10 bases in between. The CDR3 loop is CASSLEPGRSGNTIYF. DNA of the CDR3: TGCGCCAGCAGCTTGGAGCCAGGCCGCTCTGGAAACACCATATATTTT.

The V and J genes are TRBV4-2 and TRBJ2-1; 12 bases match TRBD2. This CDR3 region has 17 residues. Looked up from germline, CDR1 is LGHNA and CDR2 is YNFKEQ. J was trimmed by 1 base and V by 4 bases; bases with no gene match: 5. CDR3 amino acids: CASSPRTSGMSYNEQFF. CDR3 DNA sequence: TGTGCCAGCAGCCCCAGGACTAGCGGGATGTCCTACAATGAGCAGTTCTTC.

The chain joins TRBV14 to TRBJ2-2, with TRBD1 matching 7 bases. Germline V lookup: CDR1 SGHDN, CDR2 FVKESK. The ends lost 1 base at V and 4 bases at J; junction bases unmatched: 9. This CDR3 is 17 amino acids long. CDR3 region: CASSQGWGQRSTGELFF. In DNA, the CDR3 is TGTGCCAGCAGCCAAGGATGGGGACAGAGATCCACCGGGGAGCTGTTTTTT.

This clone was found once. The chain is built from TRBV7-9 and TRBJ2-7; D is undetermined. CDR1 and CDR2 from the germline V gene are SEHNR and FQNEAQ (reference sequence). Deletions cut 6 bases from V and 0 bases from J, with 15 bases between. The CDR3 loop spans 15 amino acids. The DNA of the CDR3 is TGTGCCAGCAGGACCTTGCGAGGTGGCTCCTACGAGCAGTACTTC. Its translation is CASRTLRGGSYEQYF.

CDR3 sequence reads: CASTTGGVLQETQYF. The CDR3 coding sequence is TGCGCCAGCACCACGGGGGGAGTACTACAAGAGACCCAGTACTTC. The chain carries TRBV5-1 and TRBJ2-5, with 7 bases fitting TRBD2. The germline CDR1 and CDR2 sequences are SGHRS and YFSETQ. The CDR3 is 15 amino acids. Trimming at V came to 6 bases and at J to 2 bases, leaving 10 bases not matched to a gene.

The chain carries TRBV4-2 and TRBJ2-1; 8 nucleotides line up with TRBD2. The V segment lost 3 bases and the J segment 6 bases; nucleotides outside the gene matches: 10. Germline V gives CDR1 LGHNA, CDR2 YNFKEQ. The CDR3 consists of 16 residues. The chain's CDR3 is CASSHAPGTRGNEQFF. Written as DNA, the CDR3 is TGTGCCAGCAGCCATGCACCCGGGACTAGAGGCAATGAGCAGTTCTTC.

V usage is TRBV2 and J usage is TRBJ1-2; D perhaps matches TRBD1 (6 bases). CDR1 and CDR2 from the germline V gene are SNHLY and FYNNEI. CDR3 size: 16 residues. V was trimmed by 1 base and J by 2 bases, leaving 14 bases between them. The CDR3 loop is CASSEGGGRGNYGYTF. The CDR3 nucleotides are TGTGCCAGCAGTGAAGGAGGAGGGAGGGGGAACTATGGCTACACCTTC.

The chain employs TRBV10-3 and TRBJ1-4; 9 nucleotides align to TRBD1. CDR3 length equals 16 residues. V shed 6 bases and J 0 bases; nucleotides not matched to a gene: 5. Per germline, CDR1 ENHRY and CDR2 SYGVKD. The CDR3 DNA reads TGTGCCATCAGCGAGGACAGGGGTTCAACTAATGAAAAACTGTTTTTT. Translated, it gives CAISEDRGSTNEKLFF.

Worth noting for this clone: Other DNA sequences from this sample encode an identical CDR3 as well. The chain uses TRBV19 and TRBJ1-5, with D unclear. From germline, CDR1 is LNHDA and CDR2 SQIVND (reference sequence). CDR3 length: 14 residues. The V end was cut by 3 bases, the J end by 3 bases, with 9 bases between. CDR3: CASSIRDSNQPQHF. DNA of the CDR3: TGTGCCAGTAGTATTCGTGACTCCAATCAGCCCCAGCATTTT.

The chain uses TRBV21-1 and TRBJ2-1; TRBD2 is taken as the D call from the table, unchecked against the DNA. TRBV21-1 is flagged as a pseudogene. This CDR3 is built from 15 residues. CDR3 coding DNA: TGTGCCAGCAGCACCAGCGGGAGCTCCTACAATGAGCAGTTCTTC. Translation gives CASSTSGSSYNEQFF.

The V and J genes are TRBV27 and TRBJ1-1; weak D call: TRBD1 (6 bases). There are 12 residues in the CDR3. The V end lost 8 bases, the J end lost 8 bases, and 15 bases lay between the germline ends. CDR1 MNHEY and CDR2 SMNVEV come from the germline V gene (reference sequence). The CDR3 region has the DNA TGTGCCAGCGGACGACAGGCCCTAGAAGCTTTCTTT. Encoded protein: CASGRQALEAFF.

This chain links TRBV28 with TRBJ1-5; D remains ambiguous. CDR1 MDHEN and CDR2 SYDVKM come from the germline V gene. CDR3 length equals 13 residues. V shed 2 bases and J shed 4 bases, with 6 bases lying between them. The CDR3 loop reads CASSLDGNQPQHF. The CDR3 bases are TGTGCCAGCAGTTTAGACGGGAATCAGCCCCAGCATTTT.

The chain uses TRBV7-9 and TRBJ2-2; 11 bases line up with TRBD2. V dropped 5 bases and J dropped 6; count of bases not matched to a gene: 11. CDR3 length: 17 residues. CDR1 is SEHNR and CDR2 is FQNEAQ in the germline V gene (reference sequence). Written as DNA, the CDR3 is TGTGCCAGCAGCAAAGACAGGGTACTAGCGGGAGCCGGGGAGCTGTTTTTT. Amino acid sequence: CASSKDRVLAGAGELFF.

This clone was picked up one time. The J gene is TRBJ2-5, the V gene TRBV7-9; D possibly corresponds to TRBD2 (6 bases). V lost 5 bases, J lost 11 bases, and 24 bases lay in between. CDR1 and CDR2 from the germline V gene are SEHNR and FQNEAQ (reference sequence). CDR3 length: 15 residues. CDR3 sequence reads: CASSVNRRDFGEQYF. The CDR3 DNA reads as TGTGCCAGCAGCGTCAATCGGAGGGATTTTGGTGAGCAGTACTTC.

The chain couples TRBV5-4 to TRBJ2-1; 11 nucleotides line up with TRBD2. J was trimmed by 2 bases and V by 4 bases; bases with no gene match: 2. Germline CDR1 is SGHNT and CDR2 is YYREEE (reference sequence). This CDR3 comprises 15 residues. CDR3 sequence: CASSGTSGTYNEQFF. For the CDR3, the DNA is TGTGCCAGCAGCGGGACTAGCGGAACCTACAATGAGCAGTTCTTC. Full variable domain (missing parts from reference TRBV5-4 and TRBJ2-1): ETGVTQSPTHLIKTRGQQVTLRCSSQSGHNTVSWYQQALGQGPQFIFQYYREEENGRGNFPPRFSGLQFPNYSSELNVNALELDDSALYLCASSGTSGTYNEQFFGPGTRLTVL.

The V gene is TRBV28, the J gene TRBJ1-1; D is undetermined. The ends were cut back, 3 bases at V and 4 bases at J, with 9 bases in the middle. CDR1 and CDR2 (germline): MDHEN, SYDVKM. The CDR3 is 13 amino acids. The CDR3: CASSFRRLTEAFF. The CDR3 DNA reads TGTGCCAGCAGTTTTAGACGACTCACTGAAGCTTTCTTT.

The rearrangement joins TRBV18 to TRBJ2-1, with TRBD2 matching over 8 bases. The germline CDR1 and CDR2 sequences are KGHSH and LQKENI. The junction had 19 bases not matched to a gene; V was cut back by 3 bases and J by 15 bases. This CDR3 contains 16 residues. Here the CDR3 DNA reads TGTGCCAGCTCACCTTCCGGGAGTCAGCGGGAGTCTTTGCTGTTCTTC. Translated, it gives CASSPSGSQRESLLFF. The complete variable domain, with remaining parts taken from reference TRBV18 and TRBJ2-1, reads NAGVMQNPRHLVRRRGQEARLRCSPMKGHSHVYWYRQLPEEGLKFMVYLQKENIIDESGMPKERFSAEFPKEGPSILRIQQVVRGDSAAYFCASSPSGSQRESLLFFGPGTRLTVL.

The V and J genes are TRBV11-1 and TRBJ2-2, with TRBD1 matching 7 bases. This CDR3 contains 13 residues. Germline loops: CDR1 SGHAT, CDR2 FQDESV (reference sequence). With 8 bases clipped from V and 0 bases from J, the junction kept 0 bases outside the gene matches. CDR3 sequence: CASGQANTGELFF. As DNA, the CDR3 is TGTGCCAGCGGACAGGCGAACACCGGGGAGCTGTTTTTT.

V gene TRBV2 combines with J gene TRBJ2-2, with 8 bases lining up with TRBD1. The CDR3 length is 14 residues. CDR1 is SNHLY and CDR2 is FYNNEI in the germline V gene. Losses at the gene ends were 4 bases for V and 7 bases for J; bases not matched to a gene: 5. Here the CDR3 DNA reads TGTGCCAGCAGTGCTCAGGGGGCCGGCGGGGAGCTGTTTTTT. This translates into CASSAQGAGGELFF.

This clone appeared a single time. This rearrangement joins TRBV10-3 to TRBJ1-1; 8 bases fit TRBD1. V gave up 3 bases and J gave up 5 bases; unmatched junction bases: 14. This CDR3 region has 17 residues. Germline lookup yields CDR1 ENHRY and CDR2 SYGVKD. CDR3 in amino acids: CAISDRPGQGRGTEAFF. The CDR3 DNA sequence: TGTGCCATCAGTGATCGCCCCGGACAGGGCCGGGGGACTGAAGCTTTCTTT.

The chain combines TRBV7-8 with TRBJ2-3, with D possibly being TRBD1 (7 bases). CDR1 and CDR2 (germline): SGHVS, FQNEAQ. The V end lost 3 bases, the J end lost 1 base, and 8 bases lay between the germline ends. The CDR3 length is 14 residues. The CDR3 reads CASSFRGGTDTQYF. CDR3 sequence (DNA): TGTGCCAGCAGCTTCAGGGGGGGCACAGATACGCAGTATTTT.

The J gene is TRBJ2-3, the V gene TRBV28; 9 bases are shared with TRBD1. CDR1 and CDR2 from the germline V gene are MDHEN and SYDVKM. The trim removed 5 bases at V and 8 bases at J, leaving 11 bases unmatched. The CDR3 runs to 15 residues. The chain's CDR3 is CASSATGTGHGTQYF. The CDR3 DNA sequence: TGTGCCAGCAGTGCCACCGGGACAGGGCATGGTACGCAGTATTTT.